Detailed here is one TCR beta chain. These data originate in a study of preoperative IRX-2 immunotherapy in early breast cancer. Treatment defined: preoperative locoregional IRX-2 cytokine immunotherapy. This phase Ib study tested locoregional IRX-2 cytokine immunotherapy given before surgery. V gave up 0 bases and J gave up 3 bases, with 9 bases separating them. This CDR3 contains 14 residues. Profiled with immunoSEQ multiplex PCR; TCRdb holds only in-frame clones, not every one. This table holds approximately 98,000 clones, around 86% found once. The source was tumor tissue, collected after IRX-2 immunotherapy. This clonotype was obtained from a human donor with breast cancer. The chain combines TRBV6-7 with TRBJ2-7, with D tentatively TRBD1 (5 bases). TRBV6-7 belongs to the ORF category, with a function that is uncertain. CDR3 bases: TGTGCCAGCAGTTACTCGACAGAGAACTACGAGCAGTACTTC. It specifies CASSYSTENYEQYF.